Following are 9 T cell receptor beta chains from one sample sequenced in a study of cytomegalovirus exposure and HLA in healthy donors. Amplification used 60 Vbeta primers and 13 Jbeta primers. Clones were sequenced by immunoSEQ multiplex PCR, and TCRdb holds only the in-frame ones, with some missing. This table has approximately 170,000 clones, roughly four fifths appearing once. The sequenced material came from PBMCs. All receptors come from a man aged 50 or older in good health and CMV-seropositive.

The chain is built from TRBV6-4 and TRBJ2-1; D may be TRBD2 (5 bases). The germline V gene has CDR1 MRHNA and CDR2 SNTAGT. The CDR3 runs to 15 residues. Trimming left V 6 bases short and J 0 bases short, with 12 bases between. CDR3 nucleotide sequence: TGTGCCAGCAGGGAGACTAAGAGCTCCTACAATGAGCAGTTCTTC. It specifies CASRETKSSYNEQFF.

The chain has TRBV6-5 and TRBJ1-6; the match to TRBD1 covers 8 bases. This CDR3 has 15 amino acids. Germline trimming cut 2 bases from V and 10 bases from J; bases unmatched to any gene: 7. Germline V gives CDR1 MNHEY, CDR2 SVGAGI. CDR3 coding DNA: TGTGCCAGCAGTTACAGCGACAGGGGTTTCTCACCCCTCCACTTT. It codes for CASSYSDRGFSPLHF.

The gene calls are TRBV7-2 and TRBJ2-3; 7 nucleotides match TRBD1. J lost 0 bases, V lost 1 base, and 7 bases had no gene match. The CDR3 is 17 residues long. CDR1 SGHTA and CDR2 FQGNSA come from the germline V gene. CDR3 residues: CASSLDPGTDSTDTQYF. As DNA, the CDR3 is TGTGCCAGCAGCTTAGATCCCGGGACAGATAGCACAGATACGCAGTATTTT.

V is TRBV19 and J is TRBJ2-1; TRBD1 aligns across 7 bases. CDR3 length: 16 amino acids. V was clipped by 2 bases and J by 8 bases; unmatched bases: 12. Looked up from germline, CDR1 is LNHDA and CDR2 is SQIVND (reference sequence). DNA for the CDR3: TGTGCCAGTAGTATAAGGTTGCAGGGGGATAACGATGAGCAGTTCTTC. Its translation: CASSIRLQGDNDEQFF.

The J gene is TRBJ2-3, the V gene TRBV7-2, with TRBD2 matching 11 bases. This CDR3 has 14 residues. CDR1 and CDR2 (germline): SGHTA, FQGNSA. V was clipped by 7 bases and J by 7 bases; unmatched bases: 7. This CDR3 is CASNRRLAGYTQYF. CDR3 coding DNA: TGTGCCAGCAACCGAAGACTAGCGGGGTATACGCAGTATTTT.

The chain employs TRBV10-3 and TRBJ2-6, with D possibly TRBD1 on 7 matching bases. Germline values: CDR1 ENHRY, CDR2 SYGVKD. This CDR3 is 16 amino acids long. V was clipped by 6 bases and J by 0 bases, with 12 bases between them. CDR3 sequence (DNA): TGTGCCATCAGCGGACAGGAGGGCTCTGGGGCCAACGTCCTGACTTTC. Translated: CAISGQEGSGANVLTF.

The chain employs TRBV5-1 and TRBJ1-1, with D possibly being TRBD1 (5 bases). The CDR3 sequence is 13 residues long. The germline V gene has CDR1 SGHRS and CDR2 YFSETQ. V was trimmed by 3 bases and J by 3 bases, leaving 9 bases between them. CDR3 DNA sequence: TGCGCCAGCAGCTACTCCAGGGACACTGAAGCTTTCTTT. Amino acid sequence: CASSYSRDTEAFF.

The rearrangement links TRBV5-1 to TRBJ2-3; 11 positions match TRBD2. J lost 4 bases, V lost 4 bases, and 14 bases had no gene match. CDR3 length: 18 residues. Looked up from germline, CDR1 is SGHRS and CDR2 is YFSETQ. The CDR3 DNA sequence: TGCGCCAGCAGCGGCCGGCCACTAGCGGGAGATGGCGCAGATACGCAGTATTTT. This encodes CASSGRPLAGDGADTQYF.

The chain is built from TRBV28 and TRBJ2-3, with 12 positions matching TRBD2. Germline trimming cut 5 bases from V and 4 bases from J; bases unmatched to any gene: 13. The CDR3 is 18 residues long. Germline V gives CDR1 MDHEN, CDR2 SYDVKM. CDR3 sequence: CASSPASGRAVFSDTQYF. The CDR3 DNA reads as TGTGCCAGCAGTCCAGCTAGCGGGAGGGCCGTGTTCTCAGATACGCAGTATTTT. The entire variable domain, with the rest obtained from reference TRBV28 and TRBJ2-3, is as follows: DVKVTQSSRYLVKRTGEKVFLECVQDMDHENMFWYRQDPGLGLRLIYFSYDVKMKEKGDIPEGYSVSREKKERFSLILESASTNQTSMYLCASSPASGRAVFSDTQYFGPGTRLTVL.